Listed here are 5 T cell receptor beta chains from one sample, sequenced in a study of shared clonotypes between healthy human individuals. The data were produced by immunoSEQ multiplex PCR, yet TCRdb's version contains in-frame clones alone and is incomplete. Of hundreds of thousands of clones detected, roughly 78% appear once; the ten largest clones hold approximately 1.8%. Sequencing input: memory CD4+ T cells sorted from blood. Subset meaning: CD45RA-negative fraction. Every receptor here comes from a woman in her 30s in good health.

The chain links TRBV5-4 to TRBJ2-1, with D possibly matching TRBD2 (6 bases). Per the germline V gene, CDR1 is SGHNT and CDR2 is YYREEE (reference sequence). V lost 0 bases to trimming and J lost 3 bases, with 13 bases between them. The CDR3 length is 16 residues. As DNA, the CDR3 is TGTGCCAGCAGCTTGGGCGGGGTCGGGATCTACAATGAGCAGTTCTTC. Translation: CASSLGGVGIYNEQFF.

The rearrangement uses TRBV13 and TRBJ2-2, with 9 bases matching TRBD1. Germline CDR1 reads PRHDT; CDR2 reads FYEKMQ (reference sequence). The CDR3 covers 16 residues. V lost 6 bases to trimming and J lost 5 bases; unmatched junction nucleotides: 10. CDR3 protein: CASSQTGTGSTGELFF. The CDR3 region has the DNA TGTGCCAGCAGTCAAACCGGGACAGGGTCTACCGGGGAGCTGTTTTTT. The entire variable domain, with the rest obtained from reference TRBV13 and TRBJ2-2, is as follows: AAGVIQSPRHLIKEKRETATLKCYPIPRHDTVYWYQQGPGQDPQFLISFYEKMQSDKGSIPDRFSAQQFSDYHSELNMSSLELGDSALYFCASSQTGTGSTGELFFGEGSRLTVL.

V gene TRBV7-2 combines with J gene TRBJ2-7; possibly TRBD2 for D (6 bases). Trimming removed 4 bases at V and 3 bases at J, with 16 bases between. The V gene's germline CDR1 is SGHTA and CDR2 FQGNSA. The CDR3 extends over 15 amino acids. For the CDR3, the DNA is TGTGCCAGCAGCTATTCCGGTAGCGGAAACTACGAGCAGTACTTC. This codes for CASSYSGSGNYEQYF.

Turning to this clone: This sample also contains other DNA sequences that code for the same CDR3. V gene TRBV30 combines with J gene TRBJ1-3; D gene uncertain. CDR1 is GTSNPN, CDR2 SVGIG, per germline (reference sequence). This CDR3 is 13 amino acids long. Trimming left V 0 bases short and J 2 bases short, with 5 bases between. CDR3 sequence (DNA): TGTGCCTGGAGTGTAGGTCCTGGAAACACCATATATTTT. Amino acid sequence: CAWSVGPGNTIYF.

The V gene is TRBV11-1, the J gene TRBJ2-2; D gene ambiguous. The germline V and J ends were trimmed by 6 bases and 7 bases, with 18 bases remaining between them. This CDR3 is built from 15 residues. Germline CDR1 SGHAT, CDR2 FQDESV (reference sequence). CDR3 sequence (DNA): TGTGCCAGCAGGCGGAAGCTCGCCCCAGACGGGGAGCTGTTTTTT. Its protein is CASRRKLAPDGELFF.